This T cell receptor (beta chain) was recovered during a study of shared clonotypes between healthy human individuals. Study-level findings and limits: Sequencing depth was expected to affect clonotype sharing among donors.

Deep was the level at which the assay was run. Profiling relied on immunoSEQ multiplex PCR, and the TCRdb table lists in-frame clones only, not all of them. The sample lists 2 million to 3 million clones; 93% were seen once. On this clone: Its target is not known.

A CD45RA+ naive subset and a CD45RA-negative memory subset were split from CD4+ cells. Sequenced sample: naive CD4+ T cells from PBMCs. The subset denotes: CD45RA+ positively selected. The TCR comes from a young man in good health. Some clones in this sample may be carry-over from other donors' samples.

The CDR3 region has the DNA TGTGCCTGGAGTGAGGACAGGAAAAACATTCAGTACTTC. This translates into CAWSEDRKNIQYF. The gene calls are TRBV30 and TRBJ2-4, with 7 nucleotides matching TRBD1. The J segment lost 4 bases and the V segment lost 1 base, leaving 1 base of the junction unmatched. Looked up from germline, CDR1 is GTSNPN and CDR2 is SVGIG (reference sequence). The CDR3 covers 13 residues. The complete variable domain, with remaining parts taken from reference TRBV30 and TRBJ2-4, reads SQTIHQWPATLVQPVGSPLSLECTVEGTSNPNLYWYRQAAGRGLQLLFYSVGIGQISSEVPQNLSASRPQDRQFILSSKKLLLSDSGFYLCAWSEDRKNIQYFGAGTRLSVL.